Listed here are 25 T cell receptor beta chains from one sample, sequenced in a study of T cell responses to AZD1222 COVID-19 vaccine. The protocol was immunoSEQ multiplex PCR, while the TCRdb copy is restricted to in-frame clones and leaves out a portion. In the table there are about 100,000 clones, about 89% of which are singletons. This sample comprised peripheral blood, obtained 28 days after the second dose of the MenACWY control vaccine. The receptors here all came from an adult who received the MenACWY meningococcal vaccine as a control.

The CDR3 protein is CASSQDQISGAQETQYF. CDR3 nucleotides: TGTGCCAGCAGCCAAGATCAGATTAGCGGGGCACAAGAGACCCAGTACTTC. This rearrangement joins TRBV4-2 to TRBJ2-5, with TRBD2 identical over 8 bases. The CDR3 spans 17 residues. The germline V gene has CDR1 LGHNA and CDR2 YNFKEQ. The junction had 8 bases not matched to a gene; V was cut back by 0 bases and J by 2 bases.

The rearrangement links TRBV5-1 to TRBJ1-6; no definite D call. The CDR3 totals 16 residues. The germline CDR1 and CDR2 sequences are SGHRS and YFSETQ. V was cut by 3 bases and J by 8 bases, with 18 bases left in between. Here the CDR3 reads CASSSKDLEPHSPLHF. CDR3 in DNA: TGCGCCAGCAGCTCGAAGGATCTGGAACCTCATTCACCCCTCCACTTT. Supplemented by reference TRBV5-1 and TRBJ1-6, the full variable domain reads KAGVTQTPRYLIKTRGQQVTLSCSPISGHRSVSWYQQTPGQGLQFLFEYFSETQRNKGNFPGRFSGRQFSNSRSEMNVSTLELGDSALYLCASSSKDLEPHSPLHFGNGTRLTVT.

The genes are TRBV7-2 and TRBJ2-5; the D is unclear. The V end was cut by 0 bases, the J end by 1 base, with 9 bases between. In germline, CDR1 is SGHTA, CDR2 FQGNSA. The CDR3 totals 15 residues. The CDR3 here is CASSLASAIQETQYF. The CDR3 DNA reads TGTGCCAGCAGCTTAGCGTCCGCGATCCAAGAGACCCAGTACTTC.

The chain combines TRBV19 with TRBJ2-4; tentative D call: TRBD2 (6 bases). Germline CDR1 reads LNHDA; CDR2 reads SQIVND (reference sequence). Trimming removed 5 bases from V and 6 bases from J, with 14 bases in between. CDR3 length equals 14 residues. The CDR3 nucleotides are TGTGCCAGTAGTGTCCCGCAAGCGGGAAACATTCAGTACTTC. Encoded protein: CASSVPQAGNIQYF.

This chain connects TRBV27 to TRBJ2-4; 10 positions match TRBD1. CDR1 MNHEY and CDR2 SMNVEV come from the germline V gene (reference sequence). The junction had 5 bases not matched to a gene; V was cut back by 0 bases and J by 0 bases. This CDR3 has 18 amino acids. The CDR3: CASSLSTGGAAAKNIQYF. In nucleotides, the CDR3 is TGTGCCAGCAGTTTATCGACAGGGGGCGCCGCAGCCAAAAACATTCAGTACTTC.

The rearrangement joins TRBV19 to TRBJ1-6; D gene unclear. The CDR3 covers 18 residues. V was shortened by 7 bases and J by 0 bases, with 19 bases between the two germline ends. Germline assignment: CDR1 LNHDA and CDR2 SQIVND (reference sequence). The CDR3 DNA reads TGTGCCAGTAAGACGGACGGACTTCAGAGCTCCTATAATTCACCCCTCCACTTT. Translating gives CASKTDGLQSSYNSPLHF.

This clone was seen once. V is TRBV12-3 or TRBV12-4 and J is TRBJ1-6, with unresolved D. This CDR3 comprises 13 residues. V dropped 2 bases and J dropped 6 bases, with 5 bases sitting between them. DNA for the CDR3: TGTGCCAGCAGTTTACTAGCTAATTCACCCCTCCACTTT. It codes for CASSLLANSPLHF.

The chain has TRBV7-2 and TRBJ1-3; D is perhaps TRBD1 (5 bases). This CDR3 spans 17 amino acids. In germline, CDR1 is SGHTA, CDR2 FQGNSA. Trimming left V 1 base short and J 1 base short, with 14 bases between. CDR3 in amino acids: CASSLVAGGISGNTIYF. The CDR3 DNA is TGTGCCAGCAGCTTAGTAGCGGGGGGAATATCTGGAAACACCATATATTTT.

This rearrangement joins TRBV7-8 to TRBJ2-5; no clear D. Trimming pared 5 bases from V and 3 bases from J, leaving 4 bases between. The germline gives CDR1 SGHVS, CDR2 FQNEAQ. This CDR3 is 11 amino acids long. The CDR3 region is CASSLKETQYF. The CDR3 coding sequence is TGTGCCAGCAGCCTAAAAGAGACCCAGTACTTC.

This clone was detected once. The V gene is TRBV3-1 (or the pseudogene TRBV3-2), the J gene TRBJ2-7; TRBD2 is a possible D gene (5 bases). With 4 bases removed from V and 6 bases from J, the gap between germline ends came to 13 bases. Germline V CDR1 and CDR2: LGHDT, YNNKEL (reference sequence). The CDR3 length is 13 residues. The CDR3 reads CASSPSAVGEQYF. The CDR3, as DNA: TGTGCCAGCAGCCCATCAGCGGTAGGCGAGCAGTACTTC.

The chain is built from TRBV15 and TRBJ1-6, with D perhaps matching TRBD1 (5 bases). This CDR3 comprises 13 residues. V gave up 6 bases and J gave up 14 bases, with 17 bases separating them. Germline V CDR1 and CDR2: LNHNV, YYDKDF (reference sequence). The CDR3 here is CATRPMGVGALHF. CDR3 DNA sequence: TGTGCCACCAGACCGATGGGCGTGGGGGCCCTCCACTTT.

This sequence joins TRBV18 and TRBJ1-5, with 8 positions matching TRBD1. This CDR3 is built from 15 residues. V trimming: 1 base; J trimming: 6 bases; junction bases outside the gene matches: 5. Germline V gene data show CDR1 as KGHSH and CDR2 as LQKENI. Written as DNA, the CDR3 is TGTGCCAGCTCACCACTGCAGGGGGCGGGTCAGCCCCAGCATTTT. Translating gives CASSPLQGAGQPQHF.

The chain combines TRBV28 with TRBJ2-3, with a tentative D call TRBD1 (6 bases). CDR1 is MDHEN, CDR2 SYDVKM, per germline. The CDR3 length is 15 residues. V lost 2 bases, J lost 0 bases, and 9 bases lay in between. CDR3: CASSLGGRSTDTQYF. The CDR3 coding sequence is TGTGCCAGCAGTTTAGGGGGCAGGAGCACAGATACGCAGTATTTT.

The chain has TRBV4-1 and TRBJ1-1; D call uncertain. This CDR3 comprises 15 residues. V lost 1 base and J 2 bases, leaving 11 bases between the germline ends. Germline V CDR1 and CDR2: MGHRA, YSYEKL. CDR3 nucleotides: TGCGCCAGCAGCCAAGCTGGAACAGCAAACACTGAAGCTTTCTTT. It yields the protein CASSQAGTANTEAFF.

The V gene is TRBV9, the J gene TRBJ2-3; unclear D gene. Trimming took 3 bases from V and 2 from J, leaving 4 bases between them. The CDR3 consists of 12 residues. Per the germline V gene, CDR1 is SGDLS and CDR2 is YYNGEE. This chain's CDR3 is CASSALTDTQYF. The CDR3 DNA follows: TGTGCCAGCAGCGCCCTCACAGATACGCAGTATTTT. Drawing the rest from reference TRBV9 and TRBJ2-3, the complete variable domain is DSGVTQTPKHLITATGQRVTLRCSPRSGDLSVYWYQQSLDQGLQFLIQYYNGEERAKGNILERFSAQQFPDLHSELNLSSLELGDSALYFCASSALTDTQYFGPGTRLTVL.

This clone was recorded a few times. This chain joins TRBV5-5 and TRBJ1-3, with D maybe TRBD1 (5 bases). Germline V gene sequence: CDR1 SGHKS, CDR2 YYEKEE (reference sequence). The CDR3 length is 16 residues. V lost 0 bases and J 0 bases, leaving 10 bases between the germline ends. CDR3 sequence reads: CASSLDFGGSGNTIYF. The CDR3 nucleotides read TGTGCCAGCAGCTTGGATTTTGGGGGCTCTGGAAACACCATATATTTT.

This clone is a singleton in its sample. The chain uses TRBV4-2 and TRBJ1-1; D is ambiguous. Trimming removed 0 bases from V and 6 bases from J, with 8 bases in between. CDR1 is LGHNA and CDR2 is YNFKEQ in the germline V gene. There are 13 residues in the CDR3. CDR3: CASSQDWGSEAFF. The CDR3, as DNA: TGTGCCAGCAGCCAAGATTGGGGATCTGAAGCTTTCTTT.

The genes are TRBV23-1 and TRBJ1-2; 7 bases line up with TRBD1. TRBV23-1 is labeled an ORF, and its function is uncertain. J lost 7 bases, V lost 8 bases, and 16 bases had no gene match. CDR3 length: 15 residues. The DNA of the CDR3 is TGCGCCAGCGGGCCCGTCGACAGGGCTCCGCGTGGCTACACCTTC. This sequence encodes CASGPVDRAPRGYTF.

The rearrangement links TRBV3-1 (or the pseudogene TRBV3-2) to TRBJ1-2, with unresolved D. Germline CDR1 and CDR2: LGHDT and YNNKEL (reference sequence). The CDR3 is made up of 11 amino acids. V shed 0 bases and J shed 5 bases, with 1 base lying between them. In nucleotides, the CDR3 is TGTGCCAGCAGCCAAGAGTATGGCTACACCTTC. This codes for CASSQEYGYTF.

A word on this clone: Other DNA variants within this sample encode the same CDR3. The rearrangement uses TRBV9 and TRBJ1-3; D remains unclear. The CDR3 is 16 residues long. V gave up 0 bases and J gave up 0 bases, with 10 bases separating them. The germline V gene has CDR1 SGDLS and CDR2 YYNGEE. CDR3 region: CASSVEGRVSGNTIYF. In DNA form, the CDR3 reads TGTGCCAGCAGCGTAGAGGGCCGAGTCTCTGGAAACACCATATATTTT.

This chain uses TRBV6-6 with TRBJ2-3; TRBD1 matches 9 bases. Unmatched junction bases numbered 21, after V lost 6 bases and J lost 5 bases. Germline V lookup: CDR1 MNHNY, CDR2 SVGAGI (reference sequence). The CDR3 is made up of 19 amino acids. The CDR3 DNA sequence: TGTGCCAGCAGCTTAACAGGGGGCGTGGGGATCAGCGTAGGAGATACGCAGTATTTT. Encoded protein: CASSLTGGVGISVGDTQYF.

This clone was observed a handful of times. V usage is TRBV6-5 and J usage is TRBJ2-1; 10 bases align to TRBD1. The CDR3 totals 14 residues. The germline V gene has CDR1 MNHEY and CDR2 SVGAGI. V shed 0 bases, J shed 8 bases, and the junction held 1 base outside the gene matches. CDR3 bases: TGTGCCAGCAGTTACTCCGGGACAGGGGATGAGCAGTTCTTC. Translated, it gives CASSYSGTGDEQFF.

The gene calls are TRBV24-1 and TRBJ2-3, with D maybe TRBD2 (5 bases). Deletions cut 4 bases from V and 5 bases from J, with 6 bases between. The CDR3 sequence is 12 residues long. Germline CDR1 KGHDR, CDR2 SFDVKD. CDR3: CATSERGDTQYF. The CDR3 DNA is TGTGCCACCAGTGAACGGGGAGATACGCAGTATTTT.

In its sample, this clone was seen a few times. This chain connects TRBV5-1 to TRBJ2-7, with 9 nucleotides matching TRBD1. CDR3 length: 14 amino acids. V shed 3 bases, J shed 5 bases, and the junction held 6 bases outside the gene matches. CDR1 is SGHRS, CDR2 YFSETQ, per germline. The CDR3 nucleotides are TGCGCCAGCAGCTACACAGGGGGCATCGACGAGCAGTACTTC. Protein product: CASSYTGGIDEQYF.

This clone was detected only a few times. The chain joins TRBV12-3 or TRBV12-4 to TRBJ1-2; tentative D call: TRBD1 (6 bases). V was pared by 3 bases and J by 8 bases, with 10 bases between. The CDR3 totals 12 residues. CDR3 in DNA: TGTGCCAGCAGTTTTGGGGGCGGAGGCTACACCTTC. The encoded protein is CASSFGGGGYTF.